This T cell receptor beta chain was retrieved from a study of beta chain features in type 1 diabetes. Study-level information: There was similarity between patients and healthy donors in age, gender and cell yields. General observations from the study: The study found moderately but significantly shorter TCRB CDR3s in all four CD4+ subsets of Type 1 diabetes patients. Because the template was cDNA, high-expressing cells might be over-represented.

CDR1 is SGHTA and CDR2 is FQGNSA in the germline V gene. This CDR3 comprises 15 residues. What was sequenced were expressed TCRB transcripts, since all of the isolated RNA had been reverse transcribed. Produced via immunoSEQ multiplex PCR; TCRdb's table is partial and in-frame only. Here the sample spans hundreds of thousands of clones, roughly an eighth being singletons. This clone turned up a few times. What it binds is unknown. One junction end disagrees with the germline gene, perhaps due to a read error. This TCR was sampled from a man between 25 and 39 years old with type 1 diabetes. The J gene is TRBJ1-5, the V gene TRBV7-2; no clear D. Sequencing was performed on naive CD4+ T cells from blood. The CDR3 region has the DNA TGTGCCAGCAGCTTAGGCGGCAGTCGGAATCAACCCCAGCATTTT. The encoded protein is CASSLGGSRNQPQHF.